The subject of this entry is one T cell receptor (beta chain). Trimming took 8 bases from V and 3 from J; bases not matched to a gene: 7. Germline-derived CDR1 and CDR2 are MNHEY and SMNVEV (reference sequence). The CDR3 covers 13 residues. The data stem from a study of T cell changes during pregnancy in multiple sclerosis. Assay: immunoSEQ multiplex PCR; the TCRdb copy retains only in-frame clones and omits some. The profile shows around 66,000 clones, 91% of them singletons. This TCR was recovered from a female donor in good health, enrolled as a control in a pregnancy study. The sample in question was peripheral blood, obtained in the third trimester of pregnancy. The V gene is TRBV27, the J gene TRBJ2-7; 7 bases match TRBD2. In DNA form, the CDR3 reads TGTGCCAGCGGGGAGGGCTTGGACTACGAGCAGTACTTC. Protein product: CASGEGLDYEQYF.